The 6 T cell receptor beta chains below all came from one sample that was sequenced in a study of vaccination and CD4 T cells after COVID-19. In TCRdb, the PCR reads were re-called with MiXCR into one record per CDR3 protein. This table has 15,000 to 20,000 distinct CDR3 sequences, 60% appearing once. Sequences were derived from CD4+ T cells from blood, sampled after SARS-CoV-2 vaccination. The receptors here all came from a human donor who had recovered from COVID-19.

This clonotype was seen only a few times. CDR3 DNA: TGTGCCAGTAGTCTTGTCAGCCAAGAGACCCAGTACTTC. This translates into CASSLVSQETQYF. This chain joins TRBV19 and TRBJ2-5; D remains ambiguous. The ends were cut back, 5 bases at V and 1 base at J, with 8 bases in the middle. Per germline, CDR1 LNHDA and CDR2 SQIVND (reference sequence). CDR3 length: 13 residues.

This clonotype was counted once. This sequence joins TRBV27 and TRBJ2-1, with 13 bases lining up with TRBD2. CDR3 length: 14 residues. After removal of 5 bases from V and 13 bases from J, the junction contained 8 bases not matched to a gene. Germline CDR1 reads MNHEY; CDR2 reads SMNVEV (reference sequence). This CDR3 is CASSPGLAGAEQFF. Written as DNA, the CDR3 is TGTGCCAGCAGTCCTGGACTAGCGGGGGCGGAACAGTTCTTC.

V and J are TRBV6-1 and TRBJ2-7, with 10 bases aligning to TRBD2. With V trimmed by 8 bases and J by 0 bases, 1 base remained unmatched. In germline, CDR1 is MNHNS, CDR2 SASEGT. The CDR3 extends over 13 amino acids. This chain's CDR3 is CASASGSSYEQYF. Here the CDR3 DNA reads TGTGCCAGCGCTAGCGGGAGCTCCTACGAGCAGTACTTC.

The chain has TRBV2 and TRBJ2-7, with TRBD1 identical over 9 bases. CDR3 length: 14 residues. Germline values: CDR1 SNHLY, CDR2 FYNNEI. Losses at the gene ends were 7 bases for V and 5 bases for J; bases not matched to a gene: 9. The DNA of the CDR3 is TGTGCCAGCATTCTGACAGGGGGTATCCACGAGCAGTACTTC. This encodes CASILTGGIHEQYF. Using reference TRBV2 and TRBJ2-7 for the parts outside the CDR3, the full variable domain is EPEVTQTPSHQVTQMGQEVILRCVPISNHLYFYWYRQILGQKVEFLVSFYNNEISEKSEIFDDQFSVERPDGSNFTLKIRSTKLEDSAMYFCASILTGGIHEQYFGPGTRLTVT.

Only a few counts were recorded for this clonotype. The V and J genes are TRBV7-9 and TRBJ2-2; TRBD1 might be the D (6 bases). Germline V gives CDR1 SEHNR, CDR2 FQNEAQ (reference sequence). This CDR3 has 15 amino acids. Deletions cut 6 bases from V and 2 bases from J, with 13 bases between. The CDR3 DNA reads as TGTGCCAGCAGTTCCCCCGGGACAAACACCGGGGAGCTGTTTTTT. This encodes CASSSPGTNTGELFF.

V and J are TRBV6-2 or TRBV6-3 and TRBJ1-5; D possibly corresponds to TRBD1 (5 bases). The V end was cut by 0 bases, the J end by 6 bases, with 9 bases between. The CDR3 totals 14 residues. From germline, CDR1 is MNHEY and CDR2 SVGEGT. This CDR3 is CASSYSTDTQPQHF. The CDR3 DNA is TGTGCCAGCAGTTACTCGACAGACACTCAGCCCCAGCATTTT.